What follows are 14 T cell receptor beta chains derived from one specimen sequenced in a study of T-cell memory formation after mild COVID-19. TCRdb re-called the 5' RACE reads through MiXCR, storing one row per CDR3 protein. The sample records about 300,000 distinct CDR3 sequences, just under 20% being singletons. The sequencing input was PBMCs or a T cell subset sorted from them (not recorded which). The receptors here all came from a man aged 18 to 35 who had mild COVID-19 (a few samples of this study predate the infection). Cell type and time point are not known.

The V and J genes are TRBV5-1 and TRBJ2-7, with 9 bases identical to TRBD2. The CDR3 sequence is 15 residues long. Germline CDR1 and CDR2: SGHRS and YFSETQ. The trim removed 7 bases at V and 2 bases at J, leaving 10 bases unmatched. The CDR3: CASQLTGLATYEQYF. DNA of the CDR3: TGCGCCAGCCAACTAACGGGACTAGCTACCTACGAGCAGTACTTC.

The chain is built from TRBV7-2 and TRBJ2-7; D is ambiguous. Germline V gives CDR1 SGHTA, CDR2 FQGNSA. The CDR3 extends over 13 amino acids. Between the trimmed V and J ends, which lost 3 bases and 4 bases, there was a span of 10 bases. This CDR3 reads CASSFRPEYEQYV. The CDR3 DNA sequence: TGTGCCAGCAGCTTTCGACCCGAATACGAGCAGTACGTC.

V gene TRBV12-3 or TRBV12-4 combines with J gene TRBJ2-1; 8 bases are shared with TRBD1. The CDR3 sequence is 14 residues long. Trimming removed 6 bases from V and 7 bases from J; junction bases left unmatched: 8. CDR3 region: CASSHDRGGNEQFF. CDR3 sequence (DNA): TGTGCCAGCAGCCATGACAGGGGTGGGAATGAGCAGTTCTTC.

This clonotype was counted many times. The chain has TRBV7-2 and TRBJ2-1, with D hard to call. CDR3 size: 14 residues. With 3 bases removed from V and 8 bases from J, the gap between germline ends came to 14 bases. CDR1 SGHTA and CDR2 FQGNSA come from the germline V gene. The CDR3 sequence: CASSFWGTVHEQFF. Here the CDR3 DNA reads TGTGCCAGCAGCTTTTGGGGTACGGTGCATGAGCAGTTCTTC.

This clonotype has a handful of counts. This chain's CDR3 is CASSQSGTVNEQFF. The CDR3 coding sequence is TGTGCCAGCAGCCAGTCGGGGACGGTGAATGAGCAGTTCTTC. The J gene is TRBJ2-1, the V gene TRBV3-1; perhaps D is TRBD1 or TRBD2 (5 bases each). There are 14 residues in the CDR3. From germline, CDR1 is LGHDT and CDR2 YNNKEL (reference sequence). Trimming removed 3 bases at V and 7 bases at J, with 13 bases between.

V and J are TRBV12-3 or TRBV12-4 and TRBJ1-1; D unresolved. This CDR3 is 14 amino acids long. The V end was cut by 2 bases, the J end by 3 bases, with 10 bases between. The CDR3 coding sequence is TGTGCCAGCAGTTTAAGTCAAGGAGACACTGAAGCTTTCTTT. Translated, it gives CASSLSQGDTEAFF.

Only a few counts were recorded for this clonotype. The CDR3 protein is CASSRPGGAGNTIYF. DNA of the CDR3: TGTGCCAGCAGTCGACCGGGGGGGGCCGGAAACACCATATATTTT. The chain employs TRBV12-3 or TRBV12-4 and TRBJ1-3; D is possibly TRBD1 (6 bases). This CDR3 region has 15 residues. V was cut by 5 bases and J by 4 bases, with 15 bases left in between.

The J gene is TRBJ2-3, the V gene TRBV29-1; no clear D. The CDR3 contains 15 residues. Trimming left V 1 base short and J 0 bases short, with 11 bases between. Germline loops: CDR1 SQVTM, CDR2 ANQGSEA. In nucleotides, the CDR3 is TGCAGCGTTGAAGGCGGTTATACTAGCACAGATACGCAGTATTTT. Translating it yields CSVEGGYTSTDTQYF.

The J gene is TRBJ2-7, the V gene TRBV7-2; TRBD1 matches at 9 bases. Unmatched junction bases numbered 14, after V lost 6 bases and J lost 8 bases. CDR1 is SGHTA and CDR2 is FQGNSA in the germline V gene. The CDR3 runs 15 residues. The CDR3: CASSLKPGQGGKQYF. As DNA, the CDR3 is TGTGCCAGCAGTCTCAAACCGGGACAGGGTGGCAAGCAGTACTTC.

The rearrangement uses TRBV10-2 and TRBJ1-2; D is unclear. This CDR3 region has 13 residues. The V gene's germline CDR1 is WSHSY and CDR2 SAAADI. V was clipped by 4 bases and J by 8 bases, with 14 bases between them. CDR3 protein: CASSVQVVYGYTF. The CDR3, as DNA: TGCGCCAGCAGTGTTCAGGTCGTCTACGGCTACACCTTC.

This clonotype was observed a few times. CDR3 sequence reads: CASSPVEGNYGYTF. Here the CDR3 DNA reads TGTGCCAGCAGTCCGGTCGAGGGCAACTATGGCTACACCTTC. The rearrangement joins TRBV6-2 or TRBV6-3 to TRBJ1-2; D unclear. Trimming took 5 bases from V and 2 from J, leaving 12 bases between them. Per germline, CDR1 MNHEY and CDR2 SVGEGT. The CDR3 totals 14 residues.

This clonotype has a handful of counts. The V call is TRBV6-5, the J call TRBJ1-5; D unclear. Germline CDR1 reads MNHEY; CDR2 reads SVGAGI. The V and J ends lost 0 bases and 6 bases respectively, with 9 bases between them. This CDR3 contains 14 residues. The CDR3 nucleotides read TGTGCCAGCAGTTACTCGACGGGGAGTCAGCCCCAGCATTTT. This gives the protein CASSYSTGSQPQHF.

There are a few counts of this clonotype. The V call is TRBV4-1, the J call TRBJ2-3, with a weak D call TRBD2 (6 bases). The germline gives CDR1 MGHRA, CDR2 YSYEKL. Trimming pared 4 bases from V and 0 bases from J, leaving 11 bases between. This CDR3 is built from 15 residues. CDR3 region: CASSPTGTSTDTQYF. The CDR3 nucleotides read TGCGCCAGCAGCCCAACTGGGACTAGCACAGATACGCAGTATTTT.

In its sample, this clonotype was seen a few times. This chain connects TRBV5-1 to TRBJ2-7; D perhaps matches TRBD1 (7 bases). The CDR3 covers 13 residues. The V end lost 1 base, the J end lost 5 bases, and 10 bases lay between the germline ends. Per the germline V gene, CDR1 is SGHRS and CDR2 is YFSETQ. DNA for the CDR3: TGCGCCAGCAGCTTGACAGGGGAGGACGAGCAGTACGTC. Translation: CASSLTGEDEQYV.